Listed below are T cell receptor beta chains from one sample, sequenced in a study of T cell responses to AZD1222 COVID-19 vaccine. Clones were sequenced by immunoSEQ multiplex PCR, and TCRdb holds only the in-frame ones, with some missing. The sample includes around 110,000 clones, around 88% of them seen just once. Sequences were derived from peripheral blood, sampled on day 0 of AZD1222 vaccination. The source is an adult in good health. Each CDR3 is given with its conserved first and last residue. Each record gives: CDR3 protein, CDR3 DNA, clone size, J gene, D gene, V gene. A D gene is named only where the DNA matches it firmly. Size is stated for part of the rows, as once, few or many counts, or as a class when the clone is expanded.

cdr3_aa: CASSSQGGYEQYF
cdr3_nt: TGTGCCAGCAGCTCACAGGGGGGTTACGAGCAGTACTTC
clone_size: .
j_call: TRBJ2-7
d_call: TRBD1
v_call: TRBV7-2

cdr3_aa: CASSELRLAGGPYNEQFF
cdr3_nt: TGTGCCAGCAGTGAATTACGACTTGCGGGGGGACCCTACAATGAGCAGTTCTTC
clone_size: .
j_call: TRBJ2-1
d_call: TRBD2
v_call: TRBV6-1

cdr3_aa: CASNGRGRDNQPQHF
cdr3_nt: TGTGCCAGTAATGGCAGGGGGCGCGACAATCAGCCCCAGCATTTT
clone_size: .
j_call: TRBJ1-5
d_call: TRBD1
v_call: TRBV19

cdr3_aa: CSSSPRWRIPSNEKLFF
cdr3_nt: TGCAGCTCGTCCCCCAGGTGGCGGATCCCCTCAAATGAAAAACTGTTTTTT
clone_size: .
j_call: TRBJ1-4
d_call: .
v_call: TRBV29-1

cdr3_aa: CASSSWDYEQYF
cdr3_nt: TGTGCCAGCAGCTCCTGGGATTACGAGCAGTACTTC
clone_size: .
j_call: TRBJ2-7
d_call: .
v_call: TRBV6-2/TRBV6-3

cdr3_aa: CASSLTGANTEAFF
cdr3_nt: TGTGCCAGCAGCTTGACAGGGGCGAACACTGAAGCTTTCTTT
clone_size: .
j_call: TRBJ1-1
d_call: TRBD1
v_call: TRBV5-6

cdr3_aa: CAWRRQGARTDTQYF
cdr3_nt: TGTGCCTGGAGGCGACAGGGGGCGAGAACAGATACGCAGTATTTT
clone_size: .
j_call: TRBJ2-3
d_call: TRBD1
v_call: TRBV30

cdr3_aa: CASSPHRTGDEQYF
cdr3_nt: TGTGCCAGCTCACCACATAGGACAGGCGACGAGCAGTACTTC
clone_size: .
j_call: TRBJ2-7
d_call: TRBD1
v_call: TRBV18

cdr3_aa: CASSQDAGDGQPQHF
cdr3_nt: TGCGCCAGCAGCCAAGATGCAGGGGACGGTCAGCCCCAGCATTTT
clone_size: .
j_call: TRBJ1-5
d_call: .
v_call: TRBV4-3

cdr3_aa: CATSRGLASSRGSTDTQYF
cdr3_nt: TGTGCCACCAGCAGAGGACTAGCTAGCAGCAGGGGAAGCACAGATACGCAGTATTTT
clone_size: .
j_call: TRBJ2-3
d_call: .
v_call: TRBV15

cdr3_aa: CASSLLGETNTEAFF
cdr3_nt: TGTGCCAGCAGCTTACTCGGCGAGACGAACACTGAAGCTTTCTTT
clone_size: .
j_call: TRBJ1-1
d_call: .
v_call: TRBV7-9

cdr3_aa: CASRAAGTGNQPQHF
cdr3_nt: TGTGCCAGCAGGGCTGCCGGGACAGGCAATCAGCCCCAGCATTTT
clone_size: .
j_call: TRBJ1-5
d_call: TRBD1
v_call: TRBV7-9

cdr3_aa: CASSQLNGQAFEKLFF
cdr3_nt: TGCGCCAGCAGCCAACTTAATGGACAGGCGTTCGAAAAACTGTTTTTT
clone_size: .
j_call: TRBJ1-4
d_call: TRBD1
v_call: TRBV4-3

cdr3_aa: CASSPGTDTGELFF
cdr3_nt: TGCGCCAGCAGCCCGGGGACAGACACCGGGGAGCTGTTTTTT
clone_size: .
j_call: TRBJ2-2
d_call: TRBD1
v_call: TRBV5-1

cdr3_aa: CASSPLTSRNSPLHF
cdr3_nt: TGTGCCAGCAGTCCATTGACATCAAGGAATTCACCCCTCCACTTT
clone_size: .
j_call: TRBJ1-6
d_call: .
v_call: TRBV6-5

cdr3_aa: CASSPATGAYGYTF
cdr3_nt: TGTGCCAGCTCACCAGCGACAGGGGCCTATGGCTACACCTTC
clone_size: .
j_call: TRBJ1-2
d_call: TRBD1
v_call: TRBV18

cdr3_aa: CASSDSDTDTEAFF
cdr3_nt: TGTGCCAGCAGTGATTCGGACACTGACACTGAAGCTTTCTTT
clone_size: .
j_call: TRBJ1-1
d_call: .
v_call: TRBV2

cdr3_aa: CASSQRQGAFGELFF
cdr3_nt: TGTGCCAGCAGCCAACGACAGGGGGCATTCGGGGAGCTGTTTTTT
clone_size: .
j_call: TRBJ2-2
d_call: TRBD1
v_call: TRBV14

cdr3_aa: CAISDQINYGYTF
cdr3_nt: TGTGCCATCAGTGACCAGATTAACTATGGCTACACCTTC
clone_size: .
j_call: TRBJ1-2
d_call: .
v_call: TRBV10-3

cdr3_aa: CASSEARTGQAPLHF
cdr3_nt: TGTGCCAGCAGTGAAGCGAGGACAGGGCAAGCACCCCTCCACTTT
clone_size: .
j_call: TRBJ1-6
d_call: TRBD1
v_call: TRBV6-1

cdr3_aa: CASSSDRRYGYTF
cdr3_nt: TGTGCCAGCAGCTCGGACAGGCGATATGGCTACACCTTC
clone_size: .
j_call: TRBJ1-2
d_call: TRBD1
v_call: TRBV7-2

cdr3_aa: CASSLLGGLGTEAFF
cdr3_nt: TGCGCCAGCAGCTTGCTGGGGGGGCTTGGCACTGAAGCTTTCTTT
clone_size: .
j_call: TRBJ1-1
d_call: .
v_call: TRBV5-1

cdr3_aa: CASSQVGDKRAGELFF
cdr3_nt: TGTGCCAGCAGCCAAGTTGGGGACAAACGGGCCGGGGAGCTGTTTTTT
clone_size: .
j_call: TRBJ2-2
d_call: .
v_call: TRBV3-1/TRBV3-2

cdr3_aa: CASSFDRTIPRGYETQYF
cdr3_nt: TGCGCCAGCAGCTTCGACAGAACCATCCCCCGGGGGTATGAGACCCAGTACTTC
clone_size: .
j_call: TRBJ2-5
d_call: .
v_call: TRBV5-1

cdr3_aa: CASSIIGNYGYTF
cdr3_nt: TGTGCCAGTAGTATAATAGGGAACTATGGCTACACCTTC
clone_size: .
j_call: TRBJ1-2
d_call: .
v_call: TRBV19

cdr3_aa: CATSRAPDSKETQYF
cdr3_nt: TGTGCCACCAGCAGAGCCCCGGACAGTAAAGAGACCCAGTACTTC
clone_size: .
j_call: TRBJ2-5
d_call: .
v_call: TRBV15

cdr3_aa: CASSHQGHNSPLHF
cdr3_nt: TGTGCCAGCAGCCACCAGGGTCACAATTCACCCCTCCACTTT
clone_size: .
j_call: TRBJ1-6
d_call: .
v_call: TRBV4-2

cdr3_aa: CASSLPSGVEYNSPLHF
cdr3_nt: TGTGCCAGCAGCTTACCTAGTGGGGTTGAGTATAATTCACCCCTCCACTTT
clone_size: .
j_call: TRBJ1-6
d_call: .
v_call: TRBV11-2

cdr3_aa: CASSLTVPGRNEQFF
cdr3_nt: TGCGCCAGCAGCTTGACGGTACCAGGGAGAAATGAGCAGTTCTTC
clone_size: .
j_call: TRBJ2-1
d_call: .
v_call: TRBV5-1

cdr3_aa: CASSLNQASSYNSPLHF
cdr3_nt: TGTGCCAGCAGCTTAAACCAGGCGAGCTCCTATAATTCACCCCTCCACTTT
clone_size: .
j_call: TRBJ1-6
d_call: .
v_call: TRBV7-8

cdr3_aa: CASSINDAYNEQFF
cdr3_nt: TGTGCCAGTAGTATTAACGACGCCTACAATGAGCAGTTCTTC
clone_size: .
j_call: TRBJ2-1
d_call: .
v_call: TRBV19

cdr3_aa: CASRPDRGQGSTEAFF
cdr3_nt: TGTGCCAGTAGGCCTGACAGGGGGCAGGGGAGCACTGAAGCTTTCTTT
clone_size: .
j_call: TRBJ1-1
d_call: TRBD1
v_call: TRBV19

cdr3_aa: CASSQTGGRDQPQHF
cdr3_nt: TGTGCCAGCAGCCAGACGGGCGGACGGGATCAGCCCCAGCATTTT
clone_size: .
j_call: TRBJ1-5
d_call: .
v_call: TRBV3-1/TRBV3-2

cdr3_aa: CASSLGGAGQETQYF
cdr3_nt: TGCGCCAGCAGCCTGGGGGGGGCTGGGCAAGAGACCCAGTACTTC
clone_size: .
j_call: TRBJ2-5
d_call: .
v_call: TRBV5-1

cdr3_aa: CASSLSRTVPNSPLHF
cdr3_nt: TGTGCCAGCAGCTTATCCCGGACCGTCCCTAATTCACCCCTCCACTTT
clone_size: .
j_call: TRBJ1-6
d_call: .
v_call: TRBV11-1

cdr3_aa: CASSPMTGVTYGYTF
cdr3_nt: TGTGCCAGCTCACCTATGACAGGGGTCACCTATGGCTACACCTTC
clone_size: .
j_call: TRBJ1-2
d_call: TRBD1
v_call: TRBV18

cdr3_aa: CASSLGRGDEQYF
cdr3_nt: TGCGCCAGCAGCTTGGGCAGGGGCGACGAGCAGTACTTC
clone_size: .
j_call: TRBJ2-7
d_call: .
v_call: TRBV5-1

cdr3_aa: CSVGQGNSPLHF
cdr3_nt: TGCAGCGTTGGACAGGGCAATTCACCCCTCCACTTT
clone_size: .
j_call: TRBJ1-6
d_call: TRBD1
v_call: TRBV29-1

cdr3_aa: CASSPTGNYGYTF
cdr3_nt: TGTGCCAGCAGCCCCACAGGAAACTATGGCTACACCTTC
clone_size: .
j_call: TRBJ1-2
d_call: .
v_call: TRBV11-2

cdr3_aa: CATSRGTLYGYTF
cdr3_nt: TGTGCCACCAGCAGAGGGACCCTTTATGGCTACACCTTC
clone_size: .
j_call: TRBJ1-2
d_call: .
v_call: TRBV15

cdr3_aa: CASSVGTSGPQYF
cdr3_nt: TGTGCCAGCAGCGTAGGGACTAGCGGACCCCAGTACTTC
clone_size: .
j_call: TRBJ2-5
d_call: TRBD2
v_call: TRBV9

cdr3_aa: CASSVGGSISSYEQYF
cdr3_nt: TGCGCCAGCAGTGTAGGAGGGTCCATTAGCTCCTACGAGCAGTACTTC
clone_size: .
j_call: TRBJ2-7
d_call: .
v_call: TRBV10-2

cdr3_aa: CASSFGQGFETQYF
cdr3_nt: TGCGCCAGCAGCTTTGGGCAGGGGTTTGAGACCCAGTACTTC
clone_size: .
j_call: TRBJ2-5
d_call: .
v_call: TRBV5-1

cdr3_aa: CASRWGQGGGYTF
cdr3_nt: TGTGCCAGCAGGTGGGGACAGGGGGGCGGCTACACCTTC
clone_size: .
j_call: TRBJ1-2
d_call: TRBD1
v_call: TRBV27

cdr3_aa: CASSTQYRPNEKLFF
cdr3_nt: TGTGCCAGTAGTACCCAATACCGTCCTAATGAAAAACTGTTTTTT
clone_size: .
j_call: TRBJ1-4
d_call: .
v_call: TRBV19

cdr3_aa: CASITGAAAGELFF
cdr3_nt: TGTGCCAGCATTACGGGGGCCGCAGCCGGGGAGCTGTTTTTT
clone_size: once
j_call: TRBJ2-2
d_call: .
v_call: TRBV6-5

cdr3_aa: CASSQDSYGYTF
cdr3_nt: TGTGCCAGCAGCCAGGACAGCTATGGCTACACCTTC
clone_size: many
j_call: TRBJ1-2
d_call: .
v_call: TRBV4-2

cdr3_aa: CAWSVAGVSTEAFF
cdr3_nt: TGTGCCTGGAGTGTAGCGGGGGTGAGCACTGAAGCTTTCTTT
clone_size: .
j_call: TRBJ1-1
d_call: .
v_call: TRBV30

cdr3_aa: CASSFRTGWEQYF
cdr3_nt: TGTGCCAGCAGTTTCCGGACAGGGTGGGAGCAGTACTTC
clone_size: .
j_call: TRBJ2-7
d_call: TRBD1
v_call: TRBV28

cdr3_aa: CASRRQGQGYGYTF
cdr3_nt: TGTGCCAGCAGGCGACAGGGGCAGGGCTATGGCTACACCTTC
clone_size: .
j_call: TRBJ1-2
d_call: TRBD1
v_call: TRBV6-5

cdr3_aa: CASSAARSSPLHF
cdr3_nt: TGTGCCAGCAGCGCGGCCCGCAGTTCACCCCTCCACTTT
clone_size: .
j_call: TRBJ1-6
d_call: .
v_call: TRBV7-2

cdr3_aa: CASSPLPSPLHF
cdr3_nt: TGTGCCAGCAGCCCGCTTCCTTCACCCCTCCACTTT
clone_size: .
j_call: TRBJ1-6
d_call: .
v_call: TRBV12-3/TRBV12-4

cdr3_aa: CASKAAGLAETQYF
cdr3_nt: TGTGCCAGCAAAGCGGCGGGGCTAGCAGAGACCCAGTACTTC
clone_size: .
j_call: TRBJ2-5
d_call: .
v_call: TRBV6-5

cdr3_aa: CARREGPIAGELFF
cdr3_nt: TGTGCCAGAAGGGAGGGCCCAATCGCCGGGGAGCTGTTTTTT
clone_size: .
j_call: TRBJ2-2
d_call: TRBD2
v_call: TRBV19

cdr3_aa: CASSGVQETQYF
cdr3_nt: TGTGCCAGCTCCGGGGTTCAAGAGACCCAGTACTTC
clone_size: .
j_call: TRBJ2-5
d_call: .
v_call: TRBV6-5